Shown below are 25 T cell receptor beta chains from a single sample sequenced in a study of radiotherapy plus CTLA-4 blockade in lung cancer. Repertoires were generated with immunoSEQ multiplex PCR, while TCRdb's copy carries only in-frame clones and drops some. The sample shows roughly 53,000 clones, around 85% of them seen only once. Source: peripheral blood, taken from a patient treated with radiotherapy plus ipilimumab. The receptors shown here come from a human donor with non-small cell lung cancer who had a partial response to radiotherapy plus ipilimumab.

This sequence joins TRBV2 and TRBJ2-7; a possible D gene is TRBD1 (6 bases). The ends were cut back, 1 base at V and 2 bases at J, with 24 bases in the middle. CDR3 size: 19 residues. CDR1 and CDR2 from the germline V gene are SNHLY and FYNNEI. CDR3 sequence reads: CASSEVRLPRGKGTYEQYF. CDR3 DNA sequence: TGTGCCAGCAGTGAAGTCCGTCTCCCCAGGGGTAAGGGCACCTACGAGCAGTACTTC.

The J gene is TRBJ1-1, the V gene TRBV5-1, with TRBD1 identical over 7 bases. Unmatched junction bases numbered 3, after V lost 0 bases and J lost 4 bases. Germline assignment: CDR1 SGHRS and CDR2 YFSETQ. The CDR3 contains 14 residues. This CDR3 reads CASSLDGTVTEAFF. CDR3 nucleotide sequence: TGCGCCAGCAGCTTGGACGGGACAGTCACTGAAGCTTTCTTT.

The chain is built from TRBV18 and TRBJ1-2; D is possibly TRBD1 (5 bases). CDR3 length: 15 residues. Germline CDR1 KGHSH, CDR2 LQKENI. The germline V and J ends were trimmed by 3 bases and 1 base, with 12 bases remaining between them. CDR3 protein: CASSPSREGNYGYTF. CDR3 bases: TGTGCCAGCTCACCTTCCAGGGAGGGTAACTATGGCTACACCTTC. The full variable domain, its missing parts supplied by reference TRBV18 and TRBJ1-2, is NAGVMQNPRHLVRRRGQEARLRCSPMKGHSHVYWYRQLPEEGLKFMVYLQKENIIDESGMPKERFSAEFPKEGPSILRIQQVVRGDSAAYFCASSPSREGNYGYTFGSGTRLTVV.

DNA for the CDR3: TGTGCCAGCATTCGAGCGGGGGGGCGTGGAGATACGCAGTATTTT. Its protein is CASIRAGGRGDTQYF. This chain joins TRBV6-6 and TRBJ2-3, with 10 bases that match TRBD2. CDR1 and CDR2 (germline): MNHNY, SVGAGI (reference sequence). After removal of 7 bases from V and 5 bases from J, the junction contained 9 bases not matched to a gene. There are 15 residues in the CDR3.

The V and J genes are TRBV6-6 and TRBJ2-5, with TRBD1 matching 7 bases. Germline CDR1 and CDR2: MNHNY and SVGAGI (reference sequence). The CDR3 has 16 amino acids. The V segment lost 4 bases and the J segment 1 base; nucleotides outside the gene matches: 9. As DNA, the CDR3 is TGTGCCAGCAGTTCAGCCCCGGGGACAGCCCAAGAGACCCAGTACTTC. Translation: CASSSAPGTAQETQYF.

The V call is TRBV6-1, the J call TRBJ1-5; D unresolved. The CDR3 consists of 15 residues. Germline CDR1 MNHNS, CDR2 SASEGT. V lost 6 bases and J 1 base, leaving 13 bases between the germline ends. The CDR3 is CASSLEATSNQPQHF. The CDR3 DNA sequence: TGTGCCAGCAGCCTTGAAGCTACCAGCAATCAGCCCCAGCATTTT.

This clone was recorded only once. The J gene is TRBJ1-2, the V gene TRBV5-4; 8 bases map to TRBD1. The germline CDR1 and CDR2 sequences are SGHNT and YYREEE (reference sequence). The CDR3 sequence is 15 residues long. After removal of 0 bases from V and 8 bases from J, the junction contained 9 bases not matched to a gene. In nucleotides, the CDR3 is TGTGCCAGCAGCTTGGTGCAGGGGGCATCGGAAGGCTACACCTTC. It yields the protein CASSLVQGASEGYTF.

The gene calls are TRBV28 and TRBJ2-5, with TRBD1 matching 7 bases. The CDR3 is made up of 14 amino acids. CDR1 and CDR2 (germline): MDHEN, SYDVKM. Trimming at V came to 6 bases and at J to 5 bases, leaving 9 bases not matched to a gene. In nucleotides, the CDR3 is TGTGCCAGCAGCTTCGACAGGGTCGTGGAGACCCAGTACTTC. It encodes CASSFDRVVETQYF. The full variable domain, in which reference TRBV28 and TRBJ2-5 provide the parts outside the CDR3, is DVKVTQSSRYLVKRTGEKVFLECVQDMDHENMFWYRQDPGLGLRLIYFSYDVKMKEKGDIPEGYSVSREKKERFSLILESASTNQTSMYLCASSFDRVVETQYFGPGTRLLVL.

The chain recombines TRBV2 with TRBJ1-2; perhaps TRBD1 as D (6 bases). CDR1 is SNHLY and CDR2 is FYNNEI in the germline V gene. The CDR3 length is 11 residues. Trimming removed 6 bases from V and 13 bases from J, with 15 bases in between. The CDR3 reads CASSPGGAVTF. CDR3 DNA: TGTGCCAGCAGCCCGGGGGGGGCTGTCACCTTC.

The rearrangement joins TRBV27 to TRBJ2-1; TRBD2 matches at 8 bases. This CDR3 has 16 amino acids. CDR1 is MNHEY, CDR2 SMNVEV, per germline (reference sequence). Germline trimming cut 5 bases from V and 5 bases from J; bases unmatched to any gene: 11. For the CDR3, the DNA is TGTGCCAGCAGTCCACTATCTAGCGGGCGCAACAATGAGCAGTTCTTC. This translates into CASSPLSSGRNNEQFF.

This clone appeared once. The chain uses TRBV10-3 and TRBJ2-1, with D unclear. V was cut by 4 bases and J by 7 bases, with 8 bases left in between. The germline V gene encodes CDR1 ENHRY and CDR2 SYGVKD. This CDR3 contains 12 residues. CDR3 in DNA: TGTGCCATCAGTGCAGTGACAAATGAGCAGTTCTTC. It translates to CAISAVTNEQFF.

With regard to this clone: Germline and junction disagree at one end, which may indicate a read error. The V call is TRBV6-6, the J call TRBJ2-1; possibly TRBD1 for D (6 bases). The CDR3 runs to 16 residues. CDR1 and CDR2 (germline): MNHNY, SVGAGI (reference sequence). In DNA, the CDR3 is TGTGCCAGCAGTTACTCGACAGGCTTTTCCTACAATGGGCAGTTCTTC. Residues: CASSYSTGFSYNGQFF.

This chain links TRBV10-3 with TRBJ2-7; 7 bases agree with TRBD1. V lost 3 bases to trimming and J lost 2 bases; unmatched junction nucleotides: 19. Per the germline V gene, CDR1 is ENHRY and CDR2 is SYGVKD. The CDR3 spans 19 residues. The CDR3 region is CAISDPNQPGQTNPYEQYF. CDR3 in DNA: TGTGCCATCAGTGACCCGAACCAACCGGGACAGACTAACCCCTACGAGCAGTACTTC.

The chain is built from TRBV6-4 and TRBJ1-5; 9 bases fit TRBD1. Germline CDR1 MRHNA, CDR2 SNTAGT. V lost 8 bases, J lost 5 bases, and 4 bases stayed unmatched. This CDR3 contains 13 residues. This CDR3 reads CASGTGWDQPQHF. In DNA form, the CDR3 reads TGTGCCAGCGGGACAGGGTGGGATCAGCCCCAGCATTTT.

This clone was counted between two and nine times. The chain joins TRBV6-5 to TRBJ1-6; 9 positions agree with TRBD1. CDR3 length: 14 residues. Germline CDR1 is MNHEY and CDR2 is SVGAGI. V dropped 6 bases and J dropped 13; count of bases not matched to a gene: 10. CDR3 DNA sequence: TGTGCCAGCAGCCAATACAGGGGGCGCAATCCCCTCCACTTT. Amino acid sequence: CASSQYRGRNPLHF.

The CDR3 loop reads CASSSGEGAFF. The DNA of the CDR3 is TGTGCCAGCAGTTCGGGAGAGGGAGCTTTCTTT. J is TRBJ1-1 and V is TRBV6-5; the D is unclear. The CDR3 is 11 amino acids. The V and J ends lost 4 bases and 10 bases respectively, with 10 bases between them. Germline CDR1 is MNHEY and CDR2 is SVGAGI.

J is TRBJ1-4 and V is TRBV10-3, with 10 bases fitting TRBD1. CDR3 length: 16 amino acids. Germline CDR1 and CDR2: ENHRY and SYGVKD. Trimming cost V 10 bases and J 1 base; bases outside gene matches: 9. CDR3 in DNA: TGTGCCAGTAGACAGGGGGCGATGGTAACTAATGAAAAACTGTTTTTT. Translated: CASRQGAMVTNEKLFF.

This chain connects TRBV30 to TRBJ1-1; no reliable D call. The V and J ends lost 0 bases and 5 bases respectively, with 4 bases between them. Germline loops: CDR1 GTSNPN, CDR2 SVGIG (reference sequence). This CDR3 has 11 residues. In nucleotides, the CDR3 is TGTGCCTGGAGTGTTCTTACTGAAGCTTTCTTT. Its protein is CAWSVLTEAFF.

The chain couples TRBV10-3 to TRBJ2-5; tentative D call: TRBD2 (6 bases). CDR1 ENHRY and CDR2 SYGVKD come from the germline V gene. Trimming left V 2 bases short and J 3 bases short, with 7 bases between. The CDR3 totals 13 residues. The CDR3 reads CAISERREETQYF. In nucleotides, the CDR3 is TGTGCCATCAGTGAGAGGAGGGAAGAGACCCAGTACTTC.

This clone is a singleton in its sample. The rearrangement uses TRBV15 and TRBJ2-7, with unresolved D. Germline V gene lookup returns CDR1 LNHNV and CDR2 YYDKDF (reference sequence). There are 14 residues in the CDR3. Deletions cut 5 bases from V and 2 bases from J, with 13 bases between. The CDR3 DNA follows: TGTGCCACCAGCTGGCGGAAAGGAACCTACGAGCAGTACTTC. It codes for CATSWRKGTYEQYF.

This clone has only one observation. The chain has TRBV9 and TRBJ2-3; 9 positions match TRBD1. The V gene's germline CDR1 is SGDLS and CDR2 YYNGEE. The CDR3 runs to 16 residues. V shed 0 bases, J shed 5 bases, and the junction held 7 bases outside the gene matches. This CDR3 reads CASSVEGQGLLDTQYF. The CDR3, as DNA: TGTGCCAGCAGCGTAGAGGGACAGGGTTTGCTAGATACGCAGTATTTT.

The chain links TRBV23-1 to TRBJ1-6, with a weak D call TRBD1 (5 bases). TRBV23-1 falls under the ORF class, with uncertain function. V was shortened by 2 bases and J by 10 bases, with 15 bases between the two germline ends. The CDR3 is made up of 15 amino acids. This CDR3 reads CASSQGAAAPSPLHF. CDR3 DNA: TGCGCCAGCAGTCAAGGGGCCGCCGCTCCCTCACCCCTCCACTTT.

The chain uses TRBV5-6 and TRBJ2-1; no firm D call. Deletions cut 3 bases from V and 9 bases from J, with 13 bases between. Germline CDR1 and CDR2: SGHDT and YYEEEE. CDR3 length: 13 residues. Here the CDR3 reads CASSYTRVGEQFF. The CDR3 nucleotides are TGTGCCAGCAGCTATACCCGGGTGGGTGAGCAGTTCTTC.

The chain employs TRBV19 and TRBJ2-5, with TRBD2 matching over 9 bases. The end of the DNA is better explained by TRBJ2-7, so the J call may be wrong. The germline V gene has CDR1 LNHDA and CDR2 SQIVND (reference sequence). The CDR3 is 15 amino acids. DNA of the CDR3: TGTGCCAGTAGTATAGGGGCTAGCGGGGCCTACGAGCAGTACTTC. It codes for CASSIGASGAYEQYF.

The CDR3 sequence: CASSSWGDAGNTEAFF. CDR3 DNA sequence: TGTGCCAGCAGCTCGTGGGGGGACGCTGGGAACACTGAAGCTTTCTTT. V gene TRBV5-6 combines with J gene TRBJ1-1; the D gene is possibly TRBD1 (5 bases). Germline values: CDR1 SGHDT, CDR2 YYEEEE. The length of the CDR3 is 16 residues. Trimming took off 3 bases at V and 1 base at J, with 16 bases between the two ends.